This record covers a single T cell receptor (beta chain). As yet, its antigen is unknown. This specimen belongs to a study of T cell repertoires in cytomegalovirus infection. The wider study: A matching HLA type, together with CMV infection, was signaled by public TCR beta signatures. Regarding the study as a whole: Cumulative frequency of public TCR beta families picked out carriers of CMV plus the relevant HLA. The ex vivo response was dominated by HLA-C-restricted CMV-specific TCR beta clonotypes.

TCRdb itself ran the reads through MiXCR, one entry per CDR3 protein. The data show about 69,000 distinct CDR3 sequences, about 26% seen once. The sequencing used CD8+ T cells from cultured PBMCs, collected from culture after CMV antigen stimulation. This clonotype originated in a human donor in good health (CMV status not recorded). Some clones in this sample may be carry-over from other donors' samples.

DNA for the CDR3: TGTGCCAGCAGTTACGGACAGGGTCTGTACGAGCAGTACTTC. Its translation is CASSYGQGLYEQYF. The chain employs TRBV6-5 and TRBJ2-7, with TRBD1 matching 8 bases. The CDR3 has 14 amino acids. Germline-derived CDR1 and CDR2 are MNHEY and SVGAGI. Trimming cost V 2 bases and J 4 bases; bases outside gene matches: 4.